This TCR beta chain was recovered during a study of T cell responses to AZD1222 COVID-19 vaccine. Whole-study findings and limits: The repertoires were collected only after the peak T cell response.

The CDR3 covers 13 residues. V gave up 0 bases and J gave up 5 bases, with 8 bases separating them. The germline CDR1 and CDR2 sequences are GTSNPN and SVGIG (reference sequence). As for this clone: Its antigen is currently unknown.

Produced via immunoSEQ multiplex PCR; TCRdb's table is partial and in-frame only. The repertoire holds 75,000 to 90,000 clones, with 85% to 95% as singletons. Specimen: peripheral blood, collected on day 0 of AZD1222 vaccination. V and J are TRBV30 and TRBJ1-5; D ambiguous. The clonotype was recovered from an adult in good health. CDR3 bases: TGTGCCTGGAGTGTGGCAGTGGATCAGCCCCAGCATTTT. It yields the protein CAWSVAVDQPQHF.